The source of this TCR beta chain is a study of identical twins. TCRdb redid the calling of the 5' RACE reads with MiXCR, one entry per CDR3 protein. Here the sample spans some 570,000 distinct CDR3 sequences, approximately 20% being singletons. Notes on the study in general: High-abundance cord blood beta clonotypes had fewer insertions; memory repertoires showed none. Less excess twin sharing appeared in beta out-of-frame sequences. With monozygotic twins, out-of-frame TCR alpha sharing exceeded what models estimated.

This clonotype has more than one count but fewer than ten. Its specificity is unknown. Germline assignment: CDR1 SNHLY and CDR2 FYNNEI. The CDR3 has 19 amino acids. V lost 6 bases and J lost 4, with 28 bases in between. This sample also appeared in a second study, on yellow fever vaccine responses in identical twins. Per that paper: Reportedly, twins' vaccine T cell responses looked partly convergent and partly personalized.

The origin of this receptor is a woman aged 18 to 35 in good health. Material: CD4+ T cells sorted from blood. The chain links TRBV2 to TRBJ2-1; D may be TRBD2 (7 bases). CDR3 coding DNA: TGTGCCAGCAGGAACAGGGAGGGGCCTTTTTTTGGGTTTTACAATGAGCAGTTCTTC. Translated, it gives CASRNREGPFFGFYNEQFF.